These 22 T cell receptor beta chains were sequenced from one sample in a study of blood T cell repertoires in COVID-19. TCRdb's copy holds only in-frame clones and misses some; the assay was immunoSEQ multiplex PCR. Here the sample spans under 150,000 clones, roughly 84% being singletons. Sequencing was done on a sample of peripheral blood. The receptors originated from a woman in her thirties or forties with acute or convalescent COVID-19.

The rearrangement joins TRBV9 to TRBJ2-1, with 7 positions matching TRBD1. The CDR3 has 16 amino acids. Unmatched junction bases numbered 9, after V lost 4 bases and J lost 2 bases. Germline CDR1 is SGDLS and CDR2 is YYNGEE. The CDR3 here is CASSTPSGTAYNEQFF. Written as DNA, the CDR3 is TGTGCCAGCAGCACTCCCTCCGGGACAGCCTACAATGAGCAGTTCTTC.

This rearrangement joins TRBV6-2 or TRBV6-3 to TRBJ2-1; 11 nucleotides line up with TRBD2. This CDR3 comprises 16 residues. V gave up 0 bases and J gave up 7 bases; unmatched junction bases: 5. CDR1 MNHEY and CDR2 SVGEGT come from the germline V gene. CDR3 bases: TGTGCCAGCAGTTACTCTAGCGGGGGGGCTCGGAATGAGCAGTTCTTC. Amino acids: CASSYSSGGARNEQFF.

This chain joins TRBV5-8 and TRBJ2-5; tentative D call: TRBD1 (5 bases). CDR3 length: 15 amino acids. The V end was cut by 0 bases, the J end by 3 bases, with 12 bases between. Germline-derived CDR1 and CDR2 are SGHTS and YDEGEE. CDR3 region: CASSLGSGKKETQYF. DNA for the CDR3: TGTGCCAGCAGCTTGGGTTCAGGGAAGAAAGAGACCCAGTACTTC.

With regard to this clone: The junction and the germline gene differ at one end; a read error may be behind it. V is TRBV27 and J is TRBJ1-6, with D perhaps matching TRBD1 (5 bases). From germline, CDR1 is MNHEY and CDR2 SMNVEV (reference sequence). The CDR3 loop spans 14 amino acids. The CDR3 DNA follows: TGTGCCAGCAGTTTATGGCAGGGTAATTCACCCCTCTACTTT. Amino acid sequence: CASSLWQGNSPLYF.

This chain joins TRBV10-2 and TRBJ1-1; perhaps TRBD1 as D (5 bases). Per the germline V gene, CDR1 is WSHSY and CDR2 is SAAADI. CDR3 size: 12 residues. Trimming took off 4 bases at V and 7 bases at J, with 10 bases between the two ends. The DNA for the CDR3 is TGCGCCAGCAGTGTGGGGGGACGTGAAGCTTTCTTT. It is translated as CASSVGGREAFF.

This clone was seen just once. The chain combines TRBV5-8 with TRBJ2-7, with D perhaps TRBD1 (6 bases). The CDR3 covers 15 residues. The germline V and J ends were trimmed by 4 bases and 1 base, with 15 bases remaining between them. Germline V CDR1 and CDR2: SGHTS, YDEGEE. The CDR3 bases are TGTGCCAGCAGCCGAGCCGGACAGTTATCCTACGAGCAGTACTTC. Its protein is CASSRAGQLSYEQYF. Using reference TRBV5-8 and TRBJ2-7 for the parts outside the CDR3, the full variable domain is EAGVTQSPTHLIKTRGQQATLRCSPISGHTSVYWYQQALGLGLQFLLWYDEGEERNRGNFPPRFSGRQFPNYSSELNVNALELEDSALYLCASSRAGQLSYEQYFGPGTRLTVT.

V gene TRBV6-5 combines with J gene TRBJ1-6, with 8 bases matching TRBD1. Germline trimming cut 6 bases from V and 7 bases from J; bases unmatched to any gene: 2. The CDR3 is made up of 13 amino acids. CDR1 is MNHEY and CDR2 is SVGAGI in the germline V gene. In DNA form, the CDR3 reads TGTGCCAGCAGGGGGACAGGAAATTCACCCCTCCACTTT. This encodes CASRGTGNSPLHF.

The DNA of the CDR3 is TGTGCCAGTAGTATAGAGGGCTTGGCCAAAAACATTCAGTACTTC. It codes for CASSIEGLAKNIQYF. J is TRBJ2-4 and V is TRBV19; D remains ambiguous. CDR3 length: 15 residues. V was clipped by 0 bases and J by 1 base, with 7 bases between them. The V gene's germline CDR1 is LNHDA and CDR2 SQIVND (reference sequence).

The rearrangement joins TRBV4-2 to TRBJ1-2, with 9 bases matching TRBD1. The CDR3 totals 18 residues. The germline CDR1 and CDR2 sequences are LGHNA and YNFKEQ. J gave up 4 bases and V 1 base, and 13 bases lay outside the gene matches. Here the CDR3 reads CASSQGGLGTGRIYGYTF. CDR3 in DNA: TGTGCCAGCAGCCAAGGCGGGCTAGGGACAGGGAGGATCTATGGCTACACCTTC.

The genes are TRBV5-3 and TRBJ1-1; 12 nucleotides line up with TRBD1. TRBV5-3 is an open reading frame, and its role is uncertain. The V gene end was trimmed by 5 bases and the J gene end by 5 bases; junction bases not matched to a gene: 7. The CDR3 is made up of 15 amino acids. CDR3 region: CARSVGTGGFTEAFF. The CDR3 coding sequence is TGTGCCAGAAGTGTGGGGACAGGGGGCTTTACTGAAGCTTTCTTT.

This chain uses TRBV5-8 with TRBJ2-2; 9 bases map to TRBD1. V shed 4 bases, J shed 5 bases, and the junction held 6 bases outside the gene matches. Germline V gene data show CDR1 as SGHTS and CDR2 as YDEGEE. The CDR3 has 15 residues. The CDR3: CASSTTGGRTGELFF. In nucleotides, the CDR3 is TGTGCCAGCAGCACGACAGGGGGAAGGACCGGGGAGCTGTTTTTT.

The genes are TRBV5-1 and TRBJ1-2; 8 bases map to TRBD1. The CDR3 covers 16 residues. The junction had 8 bases not matched to a gene; V was cut back by 0 bases and J by 4 bases. CDR1 and CDR2 from the germline V gene are SGHRS and YFSETQ. As DNA, the CDR3 is TGCGCCAGCAGCTTGGGGGCGGGACAGGTCAGCTATGGCTACACCTTC. It translates to CASSLGAGQVSYGYTF.

This clone was detected only a few times. The CDR3 region is CASSPGLPNTGELFF. The CDR3 nucleotides read TGTGCCAGCTCCCCAGGACTGCCCAACACCGGGGAGCTGTTTTTT. The J gene is TRBJ2-2, the V gene TRBV18; maybe TRBD2 (5 bases). The V end lost 6 bases, the J end lost 2 bases, and 13 bases lay between the germline ends. CDR1 and CDR2 from the germline V gene are KGHSH and LQKENI. The CDR3 spans 15 residues.

The gene calls are TRBV6-6 and TRBJ2-2; TRBD2 aligns across 10 bases. The CDR3 is 18 amino acids. V shed 5 bases and J 2 bases; nucleotides not matched to a gene: 11. Germline-derived CDR1 and CDR2 are MNHNY and SVGAGI (reference sequence). DNA of the CDR3: TGTGCCAGCAGTCCCCGGTTTAGCGGGGGGACAAACACCGGGGAGCTGTTTTTT. Amino acid sequence: CASSPRFSGGTNTGELFF.

About this clone: One junction end disagrees with the germline gene, perhaps due to a read error. This chain connects TRBV4-2 to TRBJ2-3, with D maybe TRBD2 (5 bases). The CDR3 sequence is 15 residues long. The germline V gene has CDR1 LGHNA and CDR2 YNFKEQ. Written as DNA, the CDR3 is TGTGCCAGCAGCTACGAACTAGTCGGCACGGATACGCAGTATTTT. Translation: CASSYELVGTDTQYF.

The gene calls are TRBV7-6 and TRBJ1-3, with 7 nucleotides matching TRBD1. This CDR3 has 17 residues. Germline V gene sequence: CDR1 SGHVS, CDR2 FNYEAQ. V gave up 5 bases and J gave up 4 bases; unmatched junction bases: 14. CDR3 residues: CASSRTTTGSLGNTIYF. In DNA form, the CDR3 reads TGTGCCAGCAGCCGAACTACGACAGGGAGCTTGGGAAACACCATATATTTT.

The genes are TRBV5-6 and TRBJ1-2; 10 bases line up with TRBD1. Looked up from germline, CDR1 is SGHDT and CDR2 is YYEEEE. With 1 base clipped from V and 3 bases from J, the junction kept 3 bases outside the gene matches. The length of the CDR3 is 15 residues. CDR3 amino acids: CASSLYGTGDYGYTF. The DNA of the CDR3 is TGTGCCAGCAGCTTGTACGGGACAGGGGACTATGGCTACACCTTC.

The chain carries TRBV5-5 and TRBJ2-2; D not resolved. The CDR3 spans 14 residues. Trimming removed 0 bases from V and 9 bases from J, with 12 bases in between. CDR1 and CDR2 (germline): SGHKS, YYEKEE (reference sequence). This CDR3 is CASSLAGWAWELFF. DNA of the CDR3: TGTGCCAGCAGCTTGGCCGGATGGGCCTGGGAGCTGTTTTTT.

The chain joins TRBV5-6 to TRBJ1-3; D not resolved. The CDR3 has 17 residues. The germline V gene encodes CDR1 SGHDT and CDR2 YYEEEE. V was cut by 2 bases and J by 2 bases, with 17 bases left in between. CDR3 coding DNA: TGTGCCAGCAGCTTAGTGGCAGGCCAAGGCGCTGGAAACACCATATATTTT. Translated, it gives CASSLVAGQGAGNTIYF.

This rearrangement joins TRBV7-9 to TRBJ1-6, with 8 nucleotides matching TRBD1. The CDR3 is 14 amino acids. Germline values: CDR1 SEHNR, CDR2 FQNEAQ (reference sequence). Losses at the gene ends were 6 bases for V and 13 bases for J; bases not matched to a gene: 11. The CDR3 DNA reads as TGTGCCAGCAGTATCGGGACAGGCGCCTTTCCCCTCCACTTT. Translating it yields CASSIGTGAFPLHF.

V is TRBV5-4 and J is TRBJ1-1; TRBD1 aligns across 7 bases. CDR3 length: 15 residues. The V gene's germline CDR1 is SGHNT and CDR2 YYREEE (reference sequence). The V segment lost 4 bases and the J segment 1 base; nucleotides outside the gene matches: 7. The CDR3 bases are TGTGCCAGCAGCCCTGACAGGGCCCCGAACACTGAAGCTTTCTTT. Protein: CASSPDRAPNTEAFF. The whole variable domain, filled in from reference TRBV5-4 and TRBJ1-1, reads ETGVTQSPTHLIKTRGQQVTLRCSSQSGHNTVSWYQQALGQGPQFIFQYYREEENGRGNFPPRFSGLQFPNYSSELNVNALELDDSALYLCASSPDRAPNTEAFFGQGTRLTVV.

The J gene is TRBJ1-6, the V gene TRBV30, with TRBD1 matching 7 bases. Per germline, CDR1 GTSNPN and CDR2 SVGIG (reference sequence). The CDR3 extends over 20 amino acids. The trim removed 3 bases at V and 3 bases at J, leaving 20 bases unmatched. CDR3 coding DNA: TGTGCCTGGAGAAGGAGAAGGAGTGTTACAGGGGAATACTATAATTCACCCCTCCACTTT. This sequence encodes CAWRRRRSVTGEYYNSPLHF. Complete variable domain (other parts from reference TRBV30 and TRBJ1-6): SQTIHQWPATLVQPVGSPLSLECTVEGTSNPNLYWYRQAAGRGLQLLFYSVGIGQISSEVPQNLSASRPQDRQFILSSKKLLLSDSGFYLCAWRRRRSVTGEYYNSPLHFGNGTRLTVT.